The 27 T cell receptor beta chains reported below all come from one sample, sequenced in a study of Ad26.COV2.S vaccination and SARS-CoV-2 variants (dated by TCRdb to the early 2020s). The sample's treatment or condition, from its label and the paper: approximately 18 received Ad26.COV2.S at low or high dose, single or two shots; 5 received placebo; per-sample allocation not given. For vaccine and placebo recipients, the sequenced repertoires came from samples collected on day 63 after the first injection. To prepare the library, the immunoSEQ multiplex PCR assay was applied. TCRdb took over this immuneACCESS table, retaining in-frame rearrangements with V and J assigned. Such tables are incomplete; in checked studies, under half of the missing clones stem from an unresolved V gene, and the remainder is unexplained. Present in this sample are around 400,000 clones, 80% to 95% of which were seen just once. 12% of the sample is taken by the ten largest.

Sample: peripheral blood, taken in a trial of Ad26.COV2.S vaccine versus placebo. The receptors originated from a person aged 18-65 years who received the Ad26.COV2.S COVID-19 vaccine or a placebo.

The chain couples TRBV6-6 to TRBJ2-3; no clear D gene. Per germline, CDR1 MNHNY and CDR2 SVGAGI (reference sequence). Trimming removed 2 bases from V and 8 bases from J, with 11 bases in between. The CDR3 has 13 residues. CDR3 amino acids: CASSYRLMGTQYF. CDR3 bases: TGTGCCAGCAGTTACCGGTTAATGGGTACGCAGTATTTT.

The CDR3 spells CASSLSFGNLRDYGYTF. The DNA of the CDR3 is TGTGCCAGCAGTTTATCGTTTGGGAACCTACGGGACTATGGCTACACCTTC. The chain carries TRBV27 and TRBJ1-2; D remains ambiguous. Trimming left V 0 bases short and J 3 bases short, with 17 bases between. The CDR3 has 17 residues. Germline-derived CDR1 and CDR2 are MNHEY and SMNVEV (reference sequence).

This clone was recorded only once. The J gene is TRBJ2-5, the V gene TRBV9; tentative D call: TRBD1 (6 bases). The CDR3 totals 14 residues. In germline, CDR1 is SGDLS, CDR2 YYNGEE. Trimming left V 0 bases short and J 2 bases short, with 8 bases between. The CDR3 DNA sequence: TGTGCCAGCAGCGTAGGGGGACAACAAGAGACCCAGTACTTC. This sequence encodes CASSVGGQQETQYF. The full variable domain, with the rest looked up from reference TRBV9 and TRBJ2-5, is DSGVTQTPKHLITATGQRVTLRCSPRSGDLSVYWYQQSLDQGLQFLIQYYNGEERAKGNILERFSAQQFPDLHSELNLSSLELGDSALYFCASSVGGQQETQYFGPGTRLLVL.

This rearrangement joins TRBV27 to TRBJ2-1; no definite D call. V lost 5 bases to trimming and J lost 4 bases, with 3 bases between them. CDR1 MNHEY and CDR2 SMNVEV come from the germline V gene (reference sequence). The CDR3 consists of 11 residues. CDR3 protein: CASSVYNEQFF. The CDR3, as DNA: TGTGCCAGCAGTGTTTACAATGAGCAGTTCTTC.

The V gene is TRBV3-1 (or the pseudogene TRBV3-2), the J gene TRBJ2-7, with a weak D call TRBD1 (5 bases). CDR1 and CDR2 (germline): LGHDT, YNNKEL (reference sequence). The CDR3 extends over 13 amino acids. V was cut by 4 bases and J by 0 bases, with 7 bases left in between. The CDR3 coding sequence is TGTGCCAGCAGCCCGACAGCCTCCTACGAGCAGTACTTC. This sequence encodes CASSPTASYEQYF.

The V and J genes are TRBV29-1 and TRBJ1-1, with D possibly TRBD1 on 6 matching bases. Germline CDR1 reads SQVTM; CDR2 reads ANQGSEA. V lost 5 bases to trimming and J lost 0 bases, with 10 bases between them. The CDR3 is 13 residues long. CDR3 coding DNA: TGCAGCGTTAGACAGGTTGTGAACACTGAAGCTTTCTTT. This gives the protein CSVRQVVNTEAFF.

The chain has TRBV28 and TRBJ2-7, with D possibly TRBD1 on 5 matching bases. Per germline, CDR1 MDHEN and CDR2 SYDVKM. CDR3 length: 14 amino acids. Trimming stripped 1 base from V and 2 bases from J, with 9 bases between. The CDR3 is CASSLSGPTYEQYF. As DNA, the CDR3 is TGTGCCAGCAGTTTATCAGGGCCCACCTACGAGCAGTACTTC.

The chain is built from TRBV28 and TRBJ1-2; D not resolved. The germline V gene encodes CDR1 MDHEN and CDR2 SYDVKM. V lost 3 bases and J lost 4, with 9 bases in between. The CDR3 contains 13 residues. CDR3 sequence reads: CASSLMISYGYTF. CDR3 sequence (DNA): TGTGCCAGCAGTTTGATGATATCCTATGGCTACACCTTC.

J is TRBJ2-2 and V is TRBV4-2; 12 bases fit TRBD2. Unmatched junction bases numbered 6, after V lost 0 bases and J lost 4 bases. The CDR3 spans 18 residues. CDR1 is LGHNA and CDR2 is YNFKEQ in the germline V gene. The CDR3 DNA follows: TGTGCCAGCAGCCAAGACTCACTAGCGGGAGGCGGCACCGGGGAGCTGTTTTTT. This translates into CASSQDSLAGGGTGELFF.

This chain connects TRBV10-2 to TRBJ2-2, with D hard to call. Trimming shortened V by 2 bases and J by 4 bases, and 14 bases separated the two germline ends. This CDR3 is 16 amino acids long. CDR1 is WSHSY and CDR2 is SAAADI in the germline V gene. The CDR3 sequence is CASSEPGLLSTGELFF. Here the CDR3 DNA reads TGCGCCAGCAGTGAGCCGGGTTTGCTGAGCACCGGGGAGCTGTTTTTT.

V is TRBV7-8 and J is TRBJ2-7, with D uncertain. CDR1 SGHVS and CDR2 FQNEAQ come from the germline V gene. This CDR3 contains 15 residues. The V gene lost 1 base and the J gene lost 0 bases, with 10 bases spanning the gap. CDR3 DNA: TGTGCCAGCAGCTTAGTCGCTTCTGACTCCTACGAGCAGTACTTC. It codes for CASSLVASDSYEQYF.

In nucleotides, the CDR3 is TGTGCCAGCAGCTGGGGCACCCGGGACAGTATCAATGAGCAGTTCTTC. Its protein product is CASSWGTRDSINEQFF. The V and J genes are TRBV5-6 and TRBJ2-1, with 7 positions matching TRBD1. This CDR3 comprises 16 residues. CDR1 is SGHDT and CDR2 is YYEEEE in the germline V gene. Trimming removed 3 bases from V and 6 bases from J; junction bases left unmatched: 12.

The rearrangement links TRBV13 to TRBJ2-1; perhaps D is TRBD1 or TRBD2 (6 bases each). Germline V gene sequence: CDR1 PRHDT, CDR2 FYEKMQ (reference sequence). V lost 2 bases to trimming and J lost 1 base, with 15 bases between them. The CDR3 has 17 amino acids. As DNA, the CDR3 is TGTGCCAGCAGCTTAAATGCGGGACACCATTCCTACAATGAGCAGTTCTTC. This codes for CASSLNAGHHSYNEQFF.

The J gene is TRBJ2-1, the V gene TRBV6-5; no firm D call. Trimming left V 2 bases short and J 7 bases short, with 18 bases between. CDR1 and CDR2 (germline): MNHEY, SVGAGI. The CDR3 is 16 amino acids. In DNA, the CDR3 is TGTGCCAGCAGTTACGGCTCCGACTGGGGTAATAATGAGCAGTTCTTC. Residues: CASSYGSDWGNNEQFF.

The CDR3 sequence is CASSSTGYGYTF. The CDR3, as DNA: TGTGCCAGCAGCTCGACAGGGTATGGCTACACCTTC. The chain combines TRBV7-9 with TRBJ1-2; 7 bases are a match to TRBD1. The CDR3 is 12 residues long. The V gene end was trimmed by 4 bases and the J gene end by 5 bases; junction bases not matched to a gene: 1. Germline V lookup: CDR1 SEHNR, CDR2 FQNEAQ (reference sequence).

The chain couples TRBV5-6 to TRBJ1-4; a weak D match, TRBD1 (6 bases). Germline-derived CDR1 and CDR2 are SGHDT and YYEEEE. This CDR3 spans 14 amino acids. Trimming pared 3 bases from V and 8 bases from J, leaving 14 bases between. The CDR3 region has the DNA TGTGCCAGCAGCTCGGGACAAATCCGGGAAAAACTGTTTTTT. Residues: CASSSGQIREKLFF.

This clone was counted a few times. This chain connects TRBV3-1 (or the pseudogene TRBV3-2) to TRBJ2-3; D perhaps matches TRBD1 (5 bases). This CDR3 spans 13 amino acids. CDR1 LGHDT and CDR2 YNNKEL come from the germline V gene (reference sequence). V was shortened by 3 bases and J by 5 bases, with 9 bases between the two germline ends. The DNA of the CDR3 is TGTGCCAGCAGCCACGTAGACAGAGATACGCAGTATTTT. Its protein product is CASSHVDRDTQYF.

The CDR3 DNA follows: TGTGCCAGCAGTGAATTGACTAGAGGAGAGACCCAGTACTTC. It is translated as CASSELTRGETQYF. V and J are TRBV6-1 and TRBJ2-5; maybe TRBD2 (6 bases). The CDR3 length is 14 residues. V dropped 2 bases and J dropped 4 bases, with 11 bases sitting between them. Per germline, CDR1 MNHNS and CDR2 SASEGT.

V and J are TRBV6-2 or TRBV6-3 and TRBJ2-1; a weak D match, TRBD2 (6 bases). V lost 5 bases and J 2 bases, leaving 16 bases between the germline ends. CDR3 size: 16 residues. Germline lookup yields CDR1 MNHEY and CDR2 SVGEGT. CDR3 region: CASSLRGGTTYNEQFF. Here the CDR3 DNA reads TGTGCCAGCAGTCTACGGGGCGGGACCACCTACAATGAGCAGTTCTTC.

This sequence joins TRBV24-1 and TRBJ2-1, with D uncertain. The V and J ends lost 3 bases and 2 bases respectively, with 4 bases between them. The germline V gene has CDR1 KGHDR and CDR2 SFDVKD. The CDR3 is 13 amino acids. The CDR3: CATSDNTYNEQFF. DNA for the CDR3: TGTGCCACCAGTGATAACACCTACAATGAGCAGTTCTTC.

V gene TRBV19 combines with J gene TRBJ2-1, with TRBD2 matching 12 bases. Germline V CDR1 and CDR2: LNHDA, SQIVND (reference sequence). V dropped 4 bases and J dropped 4; count of bases not matched to a gene: 5. There are 16 residues in the CDR3. The CDR3 DNA follows: TGTGCCAGTAGTAGACTACTAGCGGGAGGTTACAATGAGCAGTTCTTC. This codes for CASSRLLAGGYNEQFF.

This rearrangement joins TRBV19 to TRBJ1-2, with D hard to call. The germline CDR1 and CDR2 sequences are LNHDA and SQIVND (reference sequence). Trimming took off 7 bases at V and 2 bases at J, with 14 bases between the two ends. This CDR3 has 14 amino acids. CDR3 DNA: TGTGCCAGTAACCCATCTGGGAGCAACTATGGCTACACCTTC. Its translation is CASNPSGSNYGYTF.

V and J are TRBV7-2 and TRBJ2-3, with a possible D match to TRBD1 (5 bases). V dropped 2 bases and J dropped 5 bases, with 20 bases sitting between them. The CDR3 covers 17 residues. The germline CDR1 and CDR2 sequences are SGHTA and FQGNSA. The CDR3 region is CASSLSVRGAGQDTQYF. The CDR3, as DNA: TGTGCCAGCAGCTTATCGGTTAGGGGCGCAGGACAAGATACGCAGTATTTT.

The sample holds one count of this clone. V is TRBV19 and J is TRBJ2-5; D perhaps matches TRBD2 (5 bases). The V end was cut by 2 bases, the J end by 4 bases, with 11 bases between. The CDR3 has 14 residues. CDR1 and CDR2 from the germline V gene are LNHDA and SQIVND (reference sequence). The CDR3 nucleotides are TGTGCCAGTAGTATACAGGTCGGGGTAGAGACCCAGTACTTC. Encoded protein: CASSIQVGVETQYF.

The chain recombines TRBV18 with TRBJ2-3; 10 positions agree with TRBD2. The trim removed 3 bases at V and 4 bases at J, leaving 7 bases unmatched. This CDR3 comprises 16 residues. Germline CDR1 KGHSH, CDR2 LQKENI. CDR3 sequence: CASSPPAGGPSDTQYF. CDR3 DNA: TGTGCCAGCTCACCTCCAGCGGGAGGGCCATCAGATACGCAGTATTTT.

The rearrangement links TRBV11-2 to TRBJ1-1; 7 nucleotides match TRBD1. Trimming at V came to 6 bases and at J to 1 base, leaving 2 bases not matched to a gene. CDR1 and CDR2 (germline): SGHAT, FQNNGV. The CDR3 is 13 residues long. CDR3: CASSRTGNTEAFF. In DNA form, the CDR3 reads TGTGCCAGCAGTAGGACAGGGAACACTGAAGCTTTCTTT.

V gene TRBV19 combines with J gene TRBJ1-1; the match to TRBD1 covers 8 bases. V shed 3 bases and J 1 base; nucleotides not matched to a gene: 1. The CDR3 runs 14 residues. Germline lookup yields CDR1 LNHDA and CDR2 SQIVND (reference sequence). The chain's CDR3 is CASSIQGANTEAFF. The CDR3 DNA reads as TGTGCCAGTAGTATTCAGGGGGCGAACACTGAAGCTTTCTTT.